This T cell receptor (beta chain) came from a study of blood T cell repertoires in COVID-19. Germline trimming cut 3 bases from V and 12 bases from J; bases unmatched to any gene: 12. There are 14 residues in the CDR3. Clones were sequenced by immunoSEQ multiplex PCR, and TCRdb holds only the in-frame ones, with some missing. The table records roughly 6,600 clones, 80% to 90% of them present only once. This TCR was sampled from a human donor in a cohort sampled during active COVID-19. The donor label of this sample is uncertain. The rearrangement uses TRBV5-3 and TRBJ2-5; 9 bases agree with TRBD1. TRBV5-3 is designated an ORF whose function remains uncertain. The material sequenced was peripheral blood. The DNA for the CDR3 is TGTGCCAGAAGCTGGGACAGGGCCGGTCAATCCAAGTACTTC. Protein: CARSWDRAGQSKYF.